This T cell receptor (beta chain) comes out of a study of blood T cell repertoires in COVID-19. Looking at the study overall: Researchers got acute and convalescent COVID-19 samples from the United States, Italy and Spain. From T cells, B-cell-depleted T cells, or PBMCs came the material, which was cDNA or gDNA.

Original handling: Scientists estimated how many nucleated cells there were by amplifying reference gene primers. Only in-frame clones appear in the TCRdb table, and some are missing; sequencing was by immunoSEQ multiplex PCR. V, J and clone size were drawn from that table, and D and trimming were deduced from the DNA. In the table there are tens of thousands of clones, about 74% of which are singletons. Germline values: CDR1 DFQATT, CDR2 SNEGSKA (reference sequence). The CDR3 is 15 amino acids. The V gene lost 3 bases and the J gene lost 4 bases, with 16 bases spanning the gap. Sequenced: peripheral blood. This receptor was obtained from a woman older than 75 with acute or convalescent COVID-19. This chain links TRBV20-1 with TRBJ1-3, with a tentative D call TRBD1 (5 bases). The CDR3 DNA follows: TGCAGTGCTAGTCATAATAAGGGGCTCGGAAACACCATATATTTT. This sequence encodes CSASHNKGLGNTIYF.